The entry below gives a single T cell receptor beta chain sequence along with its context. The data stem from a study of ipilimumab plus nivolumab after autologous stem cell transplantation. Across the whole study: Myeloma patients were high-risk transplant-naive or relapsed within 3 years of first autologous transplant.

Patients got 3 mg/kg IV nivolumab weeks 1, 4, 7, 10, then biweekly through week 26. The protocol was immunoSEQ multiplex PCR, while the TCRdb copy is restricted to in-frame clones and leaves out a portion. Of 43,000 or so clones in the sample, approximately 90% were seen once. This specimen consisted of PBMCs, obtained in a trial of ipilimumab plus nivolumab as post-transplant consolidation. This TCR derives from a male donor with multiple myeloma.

Written as DNA, the CDR3 is TGTGCCAGCAGTTCACTACGGCACGCCTCCCCCGAGCAGTACTTC. Translation: CASSSLRHASPEQYF. J is TRBJ2-7 and V is TRBV28; unclear D gene. Germline values: CDR1 MDHEN, CDR2 SYDVKM. Trimming pared 4 bases from V and 6 bases from J, leaving 19 bases between. The CDR3 extends over 15 amino acids.